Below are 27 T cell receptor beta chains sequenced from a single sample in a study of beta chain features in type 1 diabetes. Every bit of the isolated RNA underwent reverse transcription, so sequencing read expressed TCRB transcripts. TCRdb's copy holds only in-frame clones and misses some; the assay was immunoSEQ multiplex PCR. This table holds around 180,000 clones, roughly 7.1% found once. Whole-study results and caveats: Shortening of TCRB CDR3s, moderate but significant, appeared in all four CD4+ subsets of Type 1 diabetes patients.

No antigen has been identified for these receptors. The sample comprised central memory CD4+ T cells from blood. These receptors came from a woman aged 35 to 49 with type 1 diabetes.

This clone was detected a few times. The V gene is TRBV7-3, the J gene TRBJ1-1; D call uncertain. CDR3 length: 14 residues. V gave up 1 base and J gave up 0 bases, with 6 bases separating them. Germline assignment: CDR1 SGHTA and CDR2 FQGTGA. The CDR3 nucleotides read TGTGCCAGCAGCTTAAGCAGGCTGAACACTGAAGCTTTCTTT. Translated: CASSLSRLNTEAFF.

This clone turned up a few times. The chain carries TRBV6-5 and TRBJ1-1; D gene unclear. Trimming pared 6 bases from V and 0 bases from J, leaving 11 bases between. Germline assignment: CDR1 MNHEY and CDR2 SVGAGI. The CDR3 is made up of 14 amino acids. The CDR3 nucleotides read TGTGCCAGCAGCCCCCGGGGATTGAACACTGAAGCTTTCTTT. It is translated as CASSPRGLNTEAFF.

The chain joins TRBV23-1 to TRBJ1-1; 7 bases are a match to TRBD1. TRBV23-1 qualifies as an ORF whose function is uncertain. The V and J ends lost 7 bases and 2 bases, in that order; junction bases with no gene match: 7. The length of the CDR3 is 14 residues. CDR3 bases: TGCGCCAGCATCCTGGACAGGAAAAACACTGAAGCTTTCTTT. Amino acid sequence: CASILDRKNTEAFF.

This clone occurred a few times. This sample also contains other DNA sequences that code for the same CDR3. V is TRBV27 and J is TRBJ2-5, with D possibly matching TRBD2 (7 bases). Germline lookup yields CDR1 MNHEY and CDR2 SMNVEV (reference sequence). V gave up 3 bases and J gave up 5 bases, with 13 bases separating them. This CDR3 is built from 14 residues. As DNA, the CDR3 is TGTGCCAGCAGTTTTTCGGGGGGCGGGGAGACCCAGTACTTC. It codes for CASSFSGGGETQYF.

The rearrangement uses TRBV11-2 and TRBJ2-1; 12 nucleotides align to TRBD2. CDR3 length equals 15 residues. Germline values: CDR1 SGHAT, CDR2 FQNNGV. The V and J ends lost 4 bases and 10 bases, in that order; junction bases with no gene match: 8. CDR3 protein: CASSSRLAGVGEQFF. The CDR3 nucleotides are TGTGCCAGCAGCTCAAGACTAGCGGGAGTTGGGGAGCAGTTCTTC.

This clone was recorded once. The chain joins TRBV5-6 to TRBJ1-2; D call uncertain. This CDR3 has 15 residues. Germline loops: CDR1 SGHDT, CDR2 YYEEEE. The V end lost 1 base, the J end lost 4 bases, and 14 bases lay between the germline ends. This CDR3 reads CASSLPGSHIYGYTF. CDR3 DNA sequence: TGTGCCAGCAGCTTGCCAGGCTCTCACATCTATGGCTACACCTTC.

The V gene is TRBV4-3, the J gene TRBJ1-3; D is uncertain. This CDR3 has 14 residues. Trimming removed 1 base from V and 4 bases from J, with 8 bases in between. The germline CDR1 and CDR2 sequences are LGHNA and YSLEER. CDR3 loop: CASSQGRSGNTIYF. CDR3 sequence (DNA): TGCGCCAGCAGCCAAGGGAGGTCAGGAAACACCATATATTTT.

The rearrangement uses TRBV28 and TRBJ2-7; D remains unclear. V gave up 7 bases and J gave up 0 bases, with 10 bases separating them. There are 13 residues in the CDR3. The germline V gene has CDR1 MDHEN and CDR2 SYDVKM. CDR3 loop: CASTIPASYEQYF. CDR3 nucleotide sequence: TGTGCCAGCACTATACCTGCCTCCTACGAGCAGTACTTC.

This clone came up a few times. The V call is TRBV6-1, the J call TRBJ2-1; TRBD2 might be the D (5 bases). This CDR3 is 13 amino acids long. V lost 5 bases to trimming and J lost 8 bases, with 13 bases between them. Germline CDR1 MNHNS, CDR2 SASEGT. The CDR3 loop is CASSPSIGDEQFF. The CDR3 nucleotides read TGTGCCAGCAGTCCTTCAATCGGGGATGAGCAGTTCTTC.

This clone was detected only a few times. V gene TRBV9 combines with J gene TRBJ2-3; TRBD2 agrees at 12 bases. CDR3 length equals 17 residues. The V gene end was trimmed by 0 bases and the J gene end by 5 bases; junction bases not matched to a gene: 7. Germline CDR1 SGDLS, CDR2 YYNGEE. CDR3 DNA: TGTGCCAGCAGCGTAGGGACTAGCGGGGCTACTCGAGATACGCAGTATTTT. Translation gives CASSVGTSGATRDTQYF.

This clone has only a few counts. The CDR3 sequence is CASRGGQGTDTQYF. The CDR3 nucleotides read TGTGCCAGCAGGGGGGGACAGGGCACAGATACGCAGTATTTT. The chain couples TRBV27 to TRBJ2-3, with TRBD1 matching 8 bases. CDR1 is MNHEY and CDR2 is SMNVEV in the germline V gene (reference sequence). CDR3 length: 14 residues. The V gene end was trimmed by 6 bases and the J gene end by 1 base; junction bases not matched to a gene: 3.

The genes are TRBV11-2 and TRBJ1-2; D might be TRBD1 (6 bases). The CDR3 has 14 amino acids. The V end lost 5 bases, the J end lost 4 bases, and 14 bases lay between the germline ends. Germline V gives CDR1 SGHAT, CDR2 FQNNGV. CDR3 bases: TGTGCCAGCAGCCCCAGCGGGGGGCTCTATGGCTACACCTTC. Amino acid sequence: CASSPSGGLYGYTF.

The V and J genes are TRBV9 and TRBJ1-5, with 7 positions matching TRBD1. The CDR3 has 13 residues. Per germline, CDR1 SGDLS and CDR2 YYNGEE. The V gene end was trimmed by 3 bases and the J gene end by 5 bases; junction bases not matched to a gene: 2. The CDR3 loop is CASSGDSYQPQHF. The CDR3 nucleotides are TGTGCCAGCAGCGGGGACAGTTATCAGCCCCAGCATTTT.

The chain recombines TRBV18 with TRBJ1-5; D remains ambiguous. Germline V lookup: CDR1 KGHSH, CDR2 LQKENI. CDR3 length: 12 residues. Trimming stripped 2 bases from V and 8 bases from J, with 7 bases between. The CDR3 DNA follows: TGTGCCAGCTCACCAGCCCAGGAGCCCCAGCATTTT. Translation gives CASSPAQEPQHF.

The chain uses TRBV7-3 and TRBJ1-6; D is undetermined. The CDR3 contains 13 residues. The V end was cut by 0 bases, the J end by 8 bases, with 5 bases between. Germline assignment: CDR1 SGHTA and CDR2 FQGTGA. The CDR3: CASSLTRDSPLHF. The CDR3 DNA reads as TGTGCCAGCAGCTTAACGAGGGATTCACCCCTCCACTTT.

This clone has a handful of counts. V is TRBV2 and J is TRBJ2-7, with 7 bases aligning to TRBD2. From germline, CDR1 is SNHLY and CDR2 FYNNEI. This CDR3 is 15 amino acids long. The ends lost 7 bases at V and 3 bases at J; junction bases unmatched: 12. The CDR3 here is CASNNDGGLGYEQYF. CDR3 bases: TGTGCCAGCAATAACGACGGCGGACTAGGCTACGAGCAGTACTTC.

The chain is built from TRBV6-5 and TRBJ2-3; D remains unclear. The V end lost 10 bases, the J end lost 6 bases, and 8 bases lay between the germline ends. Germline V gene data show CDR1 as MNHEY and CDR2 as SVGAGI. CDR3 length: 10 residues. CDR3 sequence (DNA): TGTGCCACCTCCGGGGATACGCAGTATTTT. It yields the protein CATSGDTQYF.

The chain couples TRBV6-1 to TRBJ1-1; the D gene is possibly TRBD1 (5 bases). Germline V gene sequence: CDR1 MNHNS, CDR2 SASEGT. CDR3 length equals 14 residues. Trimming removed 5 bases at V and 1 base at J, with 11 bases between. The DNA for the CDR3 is TGTGCCAGCAGTTCTCAGGGAACGAACACTGAAGCTTTCTTT. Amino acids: CASSSQGTNTEAFF.

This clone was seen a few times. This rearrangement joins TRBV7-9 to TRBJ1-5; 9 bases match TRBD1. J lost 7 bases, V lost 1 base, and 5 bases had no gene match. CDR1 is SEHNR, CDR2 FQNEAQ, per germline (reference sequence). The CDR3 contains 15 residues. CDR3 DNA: TGTGCCAGCAGCTTAGGCAGGACAGGGGACCAGCCCCAGCATTTT. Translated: CASSLGRTGDQPQHF.

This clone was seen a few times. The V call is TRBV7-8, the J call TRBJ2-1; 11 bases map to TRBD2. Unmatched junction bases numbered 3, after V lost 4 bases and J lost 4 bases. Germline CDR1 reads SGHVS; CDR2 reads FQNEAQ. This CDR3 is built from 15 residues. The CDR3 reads CASSWTSGPYNEQFF. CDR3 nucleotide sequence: TGTGCCAGCAGCTGGACTAGCGGGCCTTACAATGAGCAGTTCTTC.

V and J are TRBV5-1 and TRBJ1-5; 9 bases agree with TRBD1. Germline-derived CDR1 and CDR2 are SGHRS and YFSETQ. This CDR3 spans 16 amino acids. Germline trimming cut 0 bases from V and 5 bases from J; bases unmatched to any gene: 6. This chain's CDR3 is CASSLGGQGMDQPQHF. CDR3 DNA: TGCGCCAGCAGCTTGGGGGGACAGGGAATGGATCAGCCCCAGCATTTT.

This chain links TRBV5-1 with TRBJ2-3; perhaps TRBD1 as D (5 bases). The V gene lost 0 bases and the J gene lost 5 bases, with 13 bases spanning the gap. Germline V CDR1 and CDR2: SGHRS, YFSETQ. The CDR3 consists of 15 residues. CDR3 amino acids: CASSLEAGRGDTQYF. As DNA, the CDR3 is TGCGCCAGCAGCTTGGAGGCAGGGCGTGGAGATACGCAGTATTTT. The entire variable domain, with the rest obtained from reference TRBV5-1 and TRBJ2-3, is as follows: KAGVTQTPRYLIKTRGQQVTLSCSPISGHRSVSWYQQTPGQGLQFLFEYFSETQRNKGNFPGRFSGRQFSNSRSEMNVSTLELGDSALYLCASSLEAGRGDTQYFGPGTRLTVL.

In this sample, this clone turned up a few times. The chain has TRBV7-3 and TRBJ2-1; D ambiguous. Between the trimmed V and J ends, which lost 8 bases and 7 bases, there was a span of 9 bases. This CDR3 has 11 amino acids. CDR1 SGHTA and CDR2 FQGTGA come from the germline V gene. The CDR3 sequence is CASGHGNEQFF. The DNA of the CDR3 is TGTGCCAGCGGTCACGGTAATGAGCAGTTCTTC.

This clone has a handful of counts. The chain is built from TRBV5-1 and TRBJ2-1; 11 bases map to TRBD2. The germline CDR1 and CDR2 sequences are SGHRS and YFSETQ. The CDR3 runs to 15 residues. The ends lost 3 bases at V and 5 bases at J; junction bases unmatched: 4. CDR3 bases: TGCGCCAGCAGCTCTAGCGGGGGGATTAACAATGAGCAGTTCTTC. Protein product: CASSSSGGINNEQFF.

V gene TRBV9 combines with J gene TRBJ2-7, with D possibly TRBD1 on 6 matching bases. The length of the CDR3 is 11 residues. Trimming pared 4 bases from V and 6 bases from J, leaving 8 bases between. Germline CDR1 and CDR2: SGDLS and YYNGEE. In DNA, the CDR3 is TGTGCCAGCAGCCAAGGGGGCGAGCAGTACTTC. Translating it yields CASSQGGEQYF.

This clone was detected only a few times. CDR3 nucleotides: TGTGCCAGCAGCGAAACAGGCCAAGCTAACTATGGCTACACCTTC. Protein: CASSETGQANYGYTF. The chain has TRBV6-5 and TRBJ1-2; TRBD1 is a possible D gene (5 bases). The V and J ends lost 6 bases and 0 bases respectively, with 14 bases between them. There are 15 residues in the CDR3. Looked up from germline, CDR1 is MNHEY and CDR2 is SVGAGI.

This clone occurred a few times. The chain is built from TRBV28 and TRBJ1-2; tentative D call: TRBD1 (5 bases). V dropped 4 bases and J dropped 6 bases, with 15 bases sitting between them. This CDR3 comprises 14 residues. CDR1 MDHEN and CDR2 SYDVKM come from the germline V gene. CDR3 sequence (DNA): TGTGCCAGCAGTTCCGGGACTTTTAGCGATGGCTACACCTTC. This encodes CASSSGTFSDGYTF.